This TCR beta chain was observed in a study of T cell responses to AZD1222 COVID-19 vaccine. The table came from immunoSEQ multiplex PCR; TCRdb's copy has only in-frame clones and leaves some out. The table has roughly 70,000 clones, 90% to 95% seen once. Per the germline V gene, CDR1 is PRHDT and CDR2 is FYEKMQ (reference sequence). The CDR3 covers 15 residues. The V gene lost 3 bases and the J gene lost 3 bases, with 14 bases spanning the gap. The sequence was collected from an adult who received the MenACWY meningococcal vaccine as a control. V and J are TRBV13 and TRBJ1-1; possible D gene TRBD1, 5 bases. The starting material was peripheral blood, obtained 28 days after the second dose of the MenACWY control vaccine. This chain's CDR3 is CASSLGKEGYTEAFF. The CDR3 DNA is TGTGCCAGCAGCTTGGGGAAGGAGGGGTACACTGAAGCTTTCTTT.